The 10 T cell receptor beta chains presented below share a single source sample, sequenced in a study of spatial heterogeneity in lung cancer. Time point of the sample: sample taken at primary tumor resection. TCRdb processed the 5' RACE reads anew with MiXCR; each CDR3 protein has one entry. The table lists tens of thousands of distinct CDR3 sequences, roughly 6.5% of them singletons. This sample comprised PBMCs, obtained at surgery. The receptor source for this set is a female donor with early-stage non-small cell lung cancer.

This clonotype has more than one count but fewer than ten. The chain combines TRBV20-1 with TRBJ2-3; 8 bases map to TRBD2. Germline CDR1 and CDR2: DFQATT and SNEGSKA (reference sequence). CDR3 length: 14 residues. V lost 4 bases and J lost 7; bases outside the gene matches: 10. Here the CDR3 reads CSAKRGGPGNTQYF. Written as DNA, the CDR3 is TGCAGTGCTAAACGGGGGGGCCCGGGTAATACGCAGTATTTT.

This clonotype came up many times. The chain recombines TRBV11-2 with TRBJ2-7; D not resolved. The CDR3 contains 15 residues. V gave up 0 bases and J gave up 2 bases, with 11 bases separating them. Germline V gene sequence: CDR1 SGHAT, CDR2 FQNNGV. CDR3 sequence: CASSLEAPGPYEQYF. The CDR3 region has the DNA TGTGCCAGCAGCTTAGAGGCGCCCGGCCCCTACGAGCAGTACTTC.

This clonotype was counted at least ten times. This chain uses TRBV6-5 with TRBJ2-1, with 9 bases that match TRBD2. V lost 4 bases and J lost 5; bases outside the gene matches: 3. The CDR3 covers 14 residues. Looked up from germline, CDR1 is MNHEY and CDR2 is SVGAGI. The CDR3 reads CASSLAGAHNEQFF. The CDR3 DNA reads TGTGCCAGCAGTTTAGCGGGGGCCCACAATGAGCAGTTCTTC.

This clonotype was observed a few times. The rearrangement uses TRBV18 and TRBJ2-3, with no clear D. The germline V gene has CDR1 KGHSH and CDR2 LQKENI. The V gene lost 1 base and the J gene lost 5 bases, with 10 bases spanning the gap. This CDR3 has 14 amino acids. CDR3 protein: CASSPRSQKDTQYF. CDR3 bases: TGTGCCAGCTCACCACGTTCCCAGAAAGATACGCAGTATTTT.

The chain links TRBV2 to TRBJ2-1, with TRBD2 identical over 8 bases. Trimming removed 6 bases from V and 7 bases from J; junction bases left unmatched: 11. The CDR3 runs 15 residues. CDR1 is SNHLY and CDR2 is FYNNEI in the germline V gene. Here the CDR3 reads CASSLKREKGNEQFF. In DNA form, the CDR3 reads TGTGCCAGCAGCCTCAAGCGGGAGAAAGGAAATGAGCAGTTCTTC.

This clonotype was seen ten or more times. The V call is TRBV29-1, the J call TRBJ2-3; 9 bases line up with TRBD1. CDR1 is SQVTM, CDR2 ANQGSEA, per germline. V shed 6 bases and J 1 base; nucleotides not matched to a gene: 5. The CDR3 loop spans 14 amino acids. CDR3 bases: TGCAGCGTCGGAACAGGGGGCCGCACAGATACGCAGTATTTT. Protein sequence: CSVGTGGRTDTQYF.

The rearrangement uses TRBV19 and TRBJ2-2; D may be TRBD1 (5 bases). This CDR3 is 18 amino acids long. Germline loops: CDR1 LNHDA, CDR2 SQIVND (reference sequence). V gave up 4 bases and J gave up 1 base, with 19 bases separating them. The CDR3 sequence is CASSTPGRASWNTGELFF. CDR3 nucleotide sequence: TGTGCCAGTAGTACCCCCGGCAGGGCCTCGTGGAACACCGGGGAGCTGTTTTTT.

This clonotype was detected many times. V and J are TRBV20-1 and TRBJ1-5; the D gene is possibly TRBD1 (6 bases). This CDR3 is built from 13 residues. CDR1 DFQATT and CDR2 SNEGSKA come from the germline V gene (reference sequence). V lost 3 bases, J lost 6 bases, and 12 bases lay in between. The CDR3 loop is CSARAGGSQPQHF. The DNA for the CDR3 is TGCAGTGCTAGGGCGGGGGGCAGTCAGCCCCAGCATTTT.

This clonotype was seen ten or more times. The chain joins TRBV7-9 to TRBJ2-2; TRBD2 agrees at 9 bases. Unmatched junction bases numbered 7, after V lost 5 bases and J lost 0 bases. The CDR3 totals 17 residues. Germline-derived CDR1 and CDR2 are SEHNR and FQNEAQ (reference sequence). This CDR3 is CASSLALAGANTGELFF. The CDR3 DNA is TGTGCCAGCAGCCTGGCTTTAGCGGGAGCGAACACCGGGGAGCTGTTTTTT.

This clonotype was recorded at least ten times. The V gene is TRBV7-9, the J gene TRBJ1-6; tentative D call: TRBD1 (6 bases). This CDR3 region has 15 residues. Germline values: CDR1 SEHNR, CDR2 FQNEAQ (reference sequence). Trimming removed 5 bases at V and 10 bases at J, with 18 bases between. The CDR3 DNA is TGTGCCAGCAGCCGGGAGCAGGGGCATTACTCACCCCTCCACTTT. It translates to CASSREQGHYSPLHF.